The 4 T cell receptor beta chains given below trace back to one sample, sequenced in a study of shared clonotypes between healthy human individuals. Measured with immunoSEQ multiplex PCR; TCRdb has only the in-frame clones, and not every one. The table lists millions of clones, around nine tenths of them singletons. Sequenced material: naive CD4+ T cells sorted from blood. Documented subset: CD45RA+ positively selected. These receptors all come from a young man in good health.

J is TRBJ1-5 and V is TRBV28; TRBD1 might be the D (5 bases). V was pared by 0 bases and J by 5 bases, with 8 bases between. Per the germline V gene, CDR1 is MDHEN and CDR2 is SYDVKM. The CDR3 contains 14 residues. The CDR3 here is CASSLWGRDQPQHF. Written as DNA, the CDR3 is TGTGCCAGCAGTTTATGGGGACGGGATCAGCCCCAGCATTTT.

This sequence joins TRBV5-6 and TRBJ2-7; TRBD2 matches at 7 bases. The CDR3 is 14 residues long. V was clipped by 4 bases and J by 5 bases; unmatched bases: 9. CDR1 SGHDT and CDR2 YYEEEE come from the germline V gene. DNA of the CDR3: TGTGCCAGCAGCCTGGGTCGCGGGAGAAACGAGCAGTACTTC. It is translated as CASSLGRGRNEQYF.

V gene TRBV11-2 combines with J gene TRBJ2-1, with 9 nucleotides matching TRBD1. The CDR3 runs to 16 residues. Unmatched junction bases numbered 8, after V lost 1 base and J lost 7 bases. Germline CDR1 is SGHAT and CDR2 is FQNNGV. CDR3 amino acids: CASSLAPQGARNEQFF. The CDR3 DNA reads TGTGCCAGCAGCTTAGCTCCACAGGGGGCGCGAAATGAGCAGTTCTTC.

The chain is built from TRBV6-5 and TRBJ2-3; a weak D match, TRBD2 (6 bases). The ends were cut back, 6 bases at V and 2 bases at J, with 15 bases in the middle. In germline, CDR1 is MNHEY, CDR2 SVGAGI. CDR3 length: 15 residues. The CDR3 is CASSPYGGPTDTQYF. The CDR3 nucleotides read TGTGCCAGCAGCCCATACGGGGGACCCACAGATACGCAGTATTTT.